This entry lists 5 T cell receptor beta chains sequenced from one sample in a study of resident and recirculating memory T cells in vitiligo. Assay used: immunoSEQ multiplex PCR; TCRdb lists only in-frame clones, some missing. The sample yields about 42,000 clones, about nine tenths seen once. Sequencing was done on a sample of blood. Receptor source: a male donor with vitiligo.

About this clone: Mismatch with germline at one junction end may stem from a read error. The chain couples TRBV9 to TRBJ1-2, with 7 positions matching TRBD1. CDR1 is SGDLS, CDR2 YYNGEE, per germline. This CDR3 spans 12 amino acids. The chain's CDR3 is CASSIRDSVPSF. The CDR3 DNA sequence: TGTGCCAGCAGCATCCGGGACAGCGTCCCTTCCTTC. Using reference TRBV9 and TRBJ1-2 for the parts outside the CDR3, the full variable domain is DSGVTQTPKHLITATGQRVTLRCSPRSGDLSVYWYQQSLDQGLQFLIQYYNGEERAKGNILERFSAQQFPDLHSELNLSSLELGDSALYFCASSIRDSVPSFGSGTRLTVV.

The chain has TRBV5-5 and TRBJ2-1, with 7 bases matching TRBD1. V was clipped by 2 bases and J by 0 bases; unmatched bases: 2. This CDR3 is built from 15 residues. Germline-derived CDR1 and CDR2 are SGHKS and YYEKEE (reference sequence). CDR3 protein: CASSLQGSSYNEQFF. CDR3 nucleotides: TGTGCCAGCAGCTTACAGGGGAGCTCCTACAATGAGCAGTTCTTC.

The chain links TRBV5-4 to TRBJ2-5; a weak D match, TRBD2 (5 bases). Germline CDR1 is SGHNT and CDR2 is YYREEE (reference sequence). The CDR3 sequence is 13 residues long. V was trimmed by 0 bases and J by 5 bases, leaving 8 bases between them. DNA of the CDR3: TGTGCCAGCAGCTTGGTGGTAGCGGAGACCCAGTACTTC. It is translated as CASSLVVAETQYF.

V is TRBV6-5 and J is TRBJ1-3; D is ambiguous. CDR1 and CDR2 (germline): MNHEY, SVGAGI. Trimming took 6 bases from V and 4 from J, leaving 16 bases between them. The CDR3 runs to 15 residues. The CDR3 DNA follows: TGTGCCAGCAGATTGGCGGGCGGCGCGGGAAACACCATATATTTT. Its translation is CASRLAGGAGNTIYF.

This chain connects TRBV13 to TRBJ2-5, with D possibly matching TRBD1 (6 bases). Gene TRBJ2-7 matches the end of the DNA better, so the J call may be wrong. In germline, CDR1 is PRHDT, CDR2 FYEKMQ (reference sequence). The CDR3 is 16 amino acids. The CDR3 reads CASSSGRQDASYEQYF. The CDR3 coding sequence is TGTGCCAGCAGCTCAGGGAGACAGGACGCCTCCTACGAGCAGTACTTC.